This entry lists 19 T cell receptor beta chains sequenced from one sample in a study of identifying expanded T cells in peripheral blood. The protocol was immunoSEQ multiplex PCR, while the TCRdb copy is restricted to in-frame clones and leaves out a portion. The sample gives tens of thousands of clones, around 90% of which show up once; around 5.9% is in the top ten. The sample comprised blood. The receptors here all came from a person between 18 and 75 years old in good health.

This clone was seen just once. J is TRBJ2-3 and V is TRBV4-3; D uncertain. Germline V gives CDR1 LGHNA, CDR2 YSLEER. Trimming pared 1 base from V and 10 bases from J, leaving 18 bases between. The CDR3 loop spans 15 amino acids. CDR3: CASSQAPRPERAQYF. The CDR3 region has the DNA TGCGCCAGCAGCCAAGCCCCTCGACCCGAAAGGGCGCAGTATTTT.

In its sample, this clone was seen once. This chain connects TRBV18 to TRBJ2-7; D may correspond to TRBD1 or TRBD2 (5 bases each). Looked up from germline, CDR1 is KGHSH and CDR2 is LQKENI. Trimming pared 6 bases from V and 0 bases from J, leaving 12 bases between. This CDR3 contains 14 residues. DNA of the CDR3: TGTGCCAGCTCCCGGGACGTGAGCTCCTACGAGCAGTACTTC. It yields the protein CASSRDVSSYEQYF.

The chain carries TRBV7-2 and TRBJ2-7, with D unresolved. V was clipped by 5 bases and J by 3 bases, with 14 bases between them. This CDR3 has 14 residues. The germline V gene has CDR1 SGHTA and CDR2 FQGNSA. CDR3 sequence (DNA): TGTGCCAGCAGCCCCGCCGGTTTGGGCTACGAGCAGTACTTC. Protein sequence: CASSPAGLGYEQYF.

The V gene is TRBV7-9, the J gene TRBJ1-1; unclear D gene. The germline gives CDR1 SEHNR, CDR2 FQNEAQ (reference sequence). V dropped 5 bases and J dropped 11 bases, with 18 bases sitting between them. The CDR3 extends over 13 amino acids. The DNA of the CDR3 is TGTGCCAGCAGCCCCGGGGTGGGCAGCGGGGCTTTCTTT. Protein: CASSPGVGSGAFF. Together with reference TRBV7-9 and TRBJ1-1, the CDR3 gives the full variable domain: DTGVSQNPRHKITKRGQNVTFRCDPISEHNRLYWYRQTLGQGPEFLTYFQNEAQLEKSRLLSDRFSAERPKGSFSTLEIQRTEQGDSAMYLCASSPGVGSGAFFGQGTRLTVV.

The chain uses TRBV5-1 and TRBJ2-3, with D hard to call. Germline assignment: CDR1 SGHRS and CDR2 YFSETQ. The length of the CDR3 is 15 residues. Between the trimmed V and J ends, which lost 5 bases and 0 bases, there was a span of 13 bases. CDR3 region: CASRASVRSTDTQYF. The CDR3 DNA reads as TGCGCCAGCAGGGCGAGCGTGCGGAGCACAGATACGCAGTATTTT.

CDR3 coding DNA: TGTGCCAGCAGGTCAGGGCATACGCAGTATTTT. It yields the protein CASRSGHTQYF. This chain connects TRBV27 to TRBJ2-3; a possible D gene is TRBD1 (5 bases). The germline V gene encodes CDR1 MNHEY and CDR2 SMNVEV (reference sequence). This CDR3 comprises 11 residues. V lost 6 bases and J lost 7, with 8 bases in between.

This clone was recorded a few times. The chain uses TRBV5-1 and TRBJ2-7; D perhaps matches TRBD2 (6 bases). CDR1 is SGHRS, CDR2 YFSETQ, per germline. CDR3 length: 14 amino acids. Trimming cost V 0 bases and J 6 bases, with 13 bases left between them. CDR3 loop: CASSLGASDGEQYF. The CDR3, as DNA: TGCGCCAGCAGCTTGGGGGCTAGCGACGGCGAGCAGTACTTC.

The J gene is TRBJ1-4, the V gene TRBV21-1. TRBV21-1 represents a pseudogene. The CDR3 is made up of 16 amino acids. The CDR3 DNA is TGTGCCAGCAACTCAAAGAACCCAAGATTCGGTGAAAAACTGTTTTTT. Encoded protein: CASNSKNPRFGEKLFF.

The chain carries TRBV13 and TRBJ2-3; no clear D. The length of the CDR3 is 11 residues. Germline-derived CDR1 and CDR2 are PRHDT and FYEKMQ (reference sequence). Trimming took 6 bases from V and 2 from J, leaving 3 bases between them. The chain's CDR3 is CASSDTDTQYF. In DNA form, the CDR3 reads TGTGCCAGCAGTGACACAGATACGCAGTATTTT. Full variable domain (rest looked up from reference TRBV13 and TRBJ2-3): AAGVIQSPRHLIKEKRETATLKCYPIPRHDTVYWYQQGPGQDPQFLISFYEKMQSDKGSIPDRFSAQQFSDYHSELNMSSLELGDSALYFCASSDTDTQYFGPGTRLTVL.

CDR3 nucleotide sequence: TGTGCCAGTAGTATATCCCGGGAGCGGCTCAATGAGCAGTTCTTC. Translated: CASSISRERLNEQFF. V is TRBV19 and J is TRBJ2-1; a weak D match, TRBD2 (6 bases). V was cut by 2 bases and J by 6 bases, with 14 bases left in between. This CDR3 is built from 15 residues. The germline CDR1 and CDR2 sequences are LNHDA and SQIVND (reference sequence). Drawing the rest from reference TRBV19 and TRBJ2-1, the complete variable domain is DGGITQSPKYLFRKEGQNVTLSCEQNLNHDAMYWYRQDPGQGLRLIYYSQIVNDFQKGDIAEGYSVSREKKESFPLTVTSAQKNPTAFYLCASSISRERLNEQFFGPGTRLTVL.

This rearrangement joins TRBV6-6 to TRBJ2-3; 8 bases align to TRBD2. With V trimmed by 8 bases and J by 6 bases, 10 bases remained unmatched. The germline gives CDR1 MNHNY, CDR2 SVGAGI (reference sequence). The CDR3 consists of 14 residues. CDR3 amino acids: CASGKRETHDTQYF. The CDR3 DNA reads as TGTGCCAGCGGAAAGCGGGAGACGCACGATACGCAGTATTTT.

The V and J genes are TRBV7-3 and TRBJ1-1; D gene unclear. The CDR3 spans 14 residues. The germline CDR1 and CDR2 sequences are SGHTA and FQGTGA. The V end lost 0 bases, the J end lost 1 base, and 6 bases lay between the germline ends. CDR3: CASSLTSGNTEAFF. The CDR3 DNA reads as TGTGCCAGCAGCTTAACATCGGGGAACACTGAAGCTTTCTTT.

This clone was seen a few times. V gene TRBV7-9 combines with J gene TRBJ1-2, with 10 bases fitting TRBD1. Looked up from germline, CDR1 is SEHNR and CDR2 is FQNEAQ (reference sequence). Losses at the gene ends were 6 bases for V and 8 bases for J; bases not matched to a gene: 6. There are 13 residues in the CDR3. The CDR3 spells CASRPGTGDGYTF. The CDR3 region has the DNA TGTGCCAGCAGACCCGGGACAGGGGACGGCTACACCTTC.

This clone was counted a single time. CDR3: CASGLRTGPMWGYTF. In nucleotides, the CDR3 is TGTGCTAGTGGCCTCAGGACAGGGCCCATGTGGGGCTACACCTTC. This chain connects TRBV12-5 to TRBJ1-2, with 8 bases that match TRBD1. V was pared by 6 bases and J by 8 bases, with 14 bases of the junction left unmatched. The CDR3 loop spans 15 amino acids. Germline V gives CDR1 LGHNT, CDR2 FRNRAP.

In this sample, this clone turned up once. This rearrangement joins TRBV6-5 to TRBJ1-4, with D perhaps matching TRBD1 (6 bases). The germline V and J ends were trimmed by 0 bases and 5 bases, with 10 bases remaining between them. Germline CDR1 reads MNHEY; CDR2 reads SVGAGI. The CDR3 consists of 15 residues. The CDR3 nucleotides are TGTGCCAGCAGTTACTCCGGACAGCCGAATGAAAAACTGTTTTTT. This sequence encodes CASSYSGQPNEKLFF.

The rearrangement uses TRBV5-6 and TRBJ2-1, with 14 positions matching TRBD2. This CDR3 contains 15 residues. Trimming took 1 base from V and 9 from J; bases not matched to a gene: 3. The germline gives CDR1 SGHDT, CDR2 YYEEEE. DNA for the CDR3: TGTGCCAGCAGCTTGACGGGACTAGCGGGGGTTGAGCAGTTCTTC. Protein: CASSLTGLAGVEQFF.

The CDR3 DNA is TGTGCCAGTAGTATGGAGCTAGCGGGAGGAGAGCAGTTCTTC. It encodes CASSMELAGGEQFF. The chain carries TRBV19 and TRBJ2-1, with TRBD2 identical over 11 bases. The length of the CDR3 is 14 residues. The J segment lost 10 bases and the V segment lost 3 bases, leaving 5 bases of the junction unmatched. Germline loops: CDR1 LNHDA, CDR2 SQIVND (reference sequence).

In this sample, this clone turned up once. V and J are TRBV29-1 and TRBJ1-3; D not certain. The V gene's germline CDR1 is SQVTM and CDR2 ANQGSEA. The CDR3 totals 11 residues. The V end was cut by 7 bases, the J end by 3 bases, with 7 bases between. CDR3 bases: TGCAGCGGGGGAGATGGAAACACCATATATTTT. It codes for CSGGDGNTIYF.

V gene TRBV4-3 combines with J gene TRBJ2-6; D gene unclear. Per the germline V gene, CDR1 is LGHNA and CDR2 is YSLEER. CDR3 length: 14 residues. With 0 bases removed from V and 2 bases from J, the gap between germline ends came to 2 bases. CDR3 sequence reads: CASSQDPGANVLTF. Here the CDR3 DNA reads TGCGCCAGCAGCCAAGACCCTGGGGCCAACGTCCTGACTTTC.